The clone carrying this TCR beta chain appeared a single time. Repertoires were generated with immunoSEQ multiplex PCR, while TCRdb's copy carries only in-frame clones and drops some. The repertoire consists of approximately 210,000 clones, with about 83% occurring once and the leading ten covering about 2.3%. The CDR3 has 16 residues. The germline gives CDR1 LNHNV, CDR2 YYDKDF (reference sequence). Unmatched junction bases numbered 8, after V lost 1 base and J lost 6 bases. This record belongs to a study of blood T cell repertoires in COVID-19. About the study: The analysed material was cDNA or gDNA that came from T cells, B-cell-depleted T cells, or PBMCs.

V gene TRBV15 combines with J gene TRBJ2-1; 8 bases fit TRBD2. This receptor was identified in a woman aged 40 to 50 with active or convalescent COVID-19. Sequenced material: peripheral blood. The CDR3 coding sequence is TGTGCCACCAGCAGAGCACCGGGAGGGCCCTCCAATGAGCAGTTCTTC. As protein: CATSRAPGGPSNEQFF.